The present TCR beta chain was sequenced within a study of blood T cell repertoires in COVID-19. Background on the study: Sources were T cells, B-cell-depleted T cells, or PBMCs; the material itself was cDNA or gDNA.

Trimming stripped 2 bases from V and 4 bases from J, with 8 bases between. CDR1 is KGHSH, CDR2 LQKENI, per germline. This CDR3 has 13 amino acids. In the authors' methods: Amplification from reference gene primers served as the basis for estimated nucleated cell counts. The protocol was immunoSEQ multiplex PCR, while the TCRdb copy is restricted to in-frame clones and leaves out a portion. D and trimming were read from the DNA, whereas the V and J calls and clone size are those reported in that table. The sample shows more than 150,000 clones, roughly 94% of them seen only once. The Seattle patients joined while their infection was active and were tracked longitudinally afterward. This clone was detected once.

This receptor was obtained from a man aged 25 to 40 with COVID-19, enrolled during active disease. J is TRBJ1-1 and V is TRBV18; D remains ambiguous. The sample consisted of peripheral blood. DNA for the CDR3: TGTGCCAGCTCACCAACCGCGTCCACTGAAGCTTTCTTT. Residues: CASSPTASTEAFF.